This T cell receptor beta chain comes out of a study of immune cell composition in non-small cell lung cancer. Study overall: Lung adenocarcinoma or squamous carcinoma made up most tumours.

As for this clone: What it binds is not known.

CDR1 and CDR2 from the germline V gene are SGHNT and YENEEA. The CDR3 has 16 amino acids. The ends were cut back, 2 bases at V and 4 bases at J, with 12 bases in the middle. TCRdb's copy holds only in-frame clones and misses some; the assay was immunoSEQ multiplex PCR. The table shows some 3,100 clones, with under 85% occurring only once. Study-level findings and limits: Lung adenocarcinomas had lower top 10 clone scores and clonality than squamous tumours.

V and J are TRBV11-3 and TRBJ1-6; TRBD1 is a possible D gene (5 bases). The specimen was lung tumor tissue. This sequence was found in a human donor with non-small cell lung cancer. As DNA, the CDR3 is TGTGCCAGCAGCTTAAGCGGGGGACTTTATAATTCACCCCTCCACTTT. Encoded protein: CASSLSGGLYNSPLHF. The whole variable domain, filled in from reference TRBV11-3 and TRBJ1-6, reads EAGVVQSPRYKIIEKKQPVAFWCNPISGHNTLYWYLQNLGQGPELLIRYENEEAVDDSQLPKDRFSAERLKGVDSTLKIQPAELGDSAVYLCASSLSGGLYNSPLHFGNGTRLTVT.